This T cell receptor (beta chain) was identified during a study of beta chain features in type 1 diabetes. Study-level results: Within each of all four CD4+ subsets, Type 1 diabetes patients had TCRB CDR3s that were moderately but significantly shorter. The question of HLA type influencing TCRB rearrangement was one that remained unresolved here. TCRB repertoires of naive, central memory and Treg cells appeared more similar among patients than among healthy donors.

Trimming left V 0 bases short and J 8 bases short, with 23 bases between. The CDR3 spans 17 residues. CDR1 SGHRS and CDR2 YFSETQ come from the germline V gene. Details on this clone: What it binds is unknown.

Sequenced material consisted of expressed TCRB transcripts (all of the isolated RNA was reverse transcribed). The protocol was immunoSEQ multiplex PCR, while the TCRdb copy is restricted to in-frame clones and leaves out a portion. This table holds about 650,000 clones, around 12% found once. The chain employs TRBV5-1 and TRBJ1-2; tentatively, D is TRBD1 (5 bases). This receptor was identified in a young man with type 1 diabetes. The sample consisted of naive CD4+ T cells from blood. CDR3 residues: CASSLAGTGPPEIGYTF. For the CDR3, the DNA is TGCGCCAGCAGCTTGGCGGGGACGGGGCCCCCGGAGATCGGCTACACCTTC.